The 15 T cell receptor beta chains reported below all come from one sample, sequenced in a study of blood T cell repertoires in COVID-19. The assay was immunoSEQ multiplex PCR, and TCRdb's table has in-frame clones only and misses some. The table lists approximately 260,000 clones, roughly 89% of them singletons. Material for sequencing was peripheral blood. Receptors originate from a man aged 50-59 years with acute or convalescent COVID-19.

The rearrangement joins TRBV19 to TRBJ1-5, with TRBD1 matching over 10 bases. Germline V gene data show CDR1 as LNHDA and CDR2 as SQIVND (reference sequence). This CDR3 contains 20 residues. J lost 0 bases, V lost 4 bases, and 15 bases had no gene match. CDR3 loop: CASSRDGTGVTFYSNQPQHF. The CDR3, as DNA: TGTGCCAGTAGTAGAGATGGGACAGGGGTTACGTTTTATAGCAATCAGCCCCAGCATTTT.

The chain recombines TRBV2 with TRBJ1-2, with D unresolved. Germline CDR1 and CDR2: SNHLY and FYNNEI. Trimming shortened V by 2 bases and J by 5 bases, and 12 bases separated the two germline ends. The CDR3 consists of 14 residues. This CDR3 is CASSESNSPYGYTF. The CDR3 nucleotides read TGTGCCAGCAGTGAATCGAACAGCCCGTATGGCTACACCTTC.

The chain employs TRBV27 and TRBJ1-2, with 7 positions matching TRBD1. The CDR3 length is 13 residues. Germline V gene data show CDR1 as MNHEY and CDR2 as SMNVEV (reference sequence). The V gene end was trimmed by 2 bases and the J gene end by 9 bases; junction bases not matched to a gene: 6. In DNA, the CDR3 is TGTGCCAGCAGTTTAGTACAGGGGAACAGCTACACCTTC. This encodes CASSLVQGNSYTF.

The genes are TRBV27 and TRBJ1-2, with TRBD1 matching 8 bases. Germline values: CDR1 MNHEY, CDR2 SMNVEV (reference sequence). CDR3 length: 16 residues. Unmatched junction bases numbered 9, after V lost 5 bases and J lost 1 base. CDR3 sequence (DNA): TGTGCCAGCAGTGGGCAGGGGGCCAACCATAACTATGGCTACACCTTC. Protein sequence: CASSGQGANHNYGYTF.

J is TRBJ1-1 and V is TRBV4-2, with a weak D call TRBD1 (6 bases). Trimming removed 2 bases at V and 0 bases at J, with 13 bases between. The CDR3 spans 16 residues. The germline V gene has CDR1 LGHNA and CDR2 YNFKEQ. CDR3: CASSQPGTFMNTEAFF. CDR3 DNA sequence: TGTGCCAGCAGCCAACCGGGGACATTCATGAACACTGAAGCTTTCTTT.

The CDR3 protein is CASSPEEGANGELFF. CDR3 DNA sequence: TGTGCCAGCAGCCCCGAGGAGGGGGCTAACGGGGAGCTGTTTTTT. V and J are TRBV9 and TRBJ2-2; D is perhaps TRBD1 (7 bases). V lost 4 bases to trimming and J lost 7 bases, with 17 bases between them. There are 15 residues in the CDR3. Germline V lookup: CDR1 SGDLS, CDR2 YYNGEE.

This clone was seen once. The rearrangement joins TRBV2 to TRBJ2-6; weak D call: TRBD2 (5 bases). Germline V gives CDR1 SNHLY, CDR2 FYNNEI. The ends were cut back, 5 bases at V and 4 bases at J, with 6 bases in the middle. The CDR3 has 13 residues. The CDR3 sequence: CASSREGANVLTF. The CDR3 bases are TGTGCCAGCAGTCGGGAAGGGGCCAACGTCCTGACTTTC.

V and J are TRBV5-1 and TRBJ2-1, with 7 bases aligning to TRBD2. J gave up 5 bases and V 3 bases, and 14 bases lay outside the gene matches. CDR1 and CDR2 from the germline V gene are SGHRS and YFSETQ. The CDR3 has 17 residues. CDR3 in DNA: TGCGCCAGCAGCTCCCCTCCCGGGAGGAACTTAAACAATGAGCAGTTCTTC. Residues: CASSSPPGRNLNNEQFF.

This clone was observed a single time. The chain has TRBV5-1 and TRBJ1-1; TRBD1 agrees at 8 bases. The CDR3 contains 15 residues. CDR1 and CDR2 from the germline V gene are SGHRS and YFSETQ. V trimming: 4 bases; J trimming: 1 base; junction bases outside the gene matches: 6. CDR3 residues: CASSRNTGGNTEAFF. CDR3 bases: TGCGCCAGCAGCCGTAACACAGGGGGGAACACTGAAGCTTTCTTT. The full variable domain, with the rest looked up from reference TRBV5-1 and TRBJ1-1, is KAGVTQTPRYLIKTRGQQVTLSCSPISGHRSVSWYQQTPGQGLQFLFEYFSETQRNKGNFPGRFSGRQFSNSRSEMNVSTLELGDSALYLCASSRNTGGNTEAFFGQGTRLTVV.

The chain uses TRBV12-3 or TRBV12-4 and TRBJ2-7; D is undetermined. CDR3 length equals 11 residues. V lost 6 bases and J 1 base, leaving 4 bases between the germline ends. CDR3: CASSTSYEQYF. The CDR3 DNA sequence: TGTGCCAGCAGCACTTCCTACGAGCAGTACTTC.

The genes are TRBV21-1 and TRBJ1-5. TRBV21-1 is a pseudogene segment. This CDR3 has 12 residues. The CDR3 DNA follows: TGTGCCAGCAGCCGCGGTGATCAGCCCCAGCATTTT. Protein sequence: CASSRGDQPQHF.

The V call is TRBV14, the J call TRBJ2-2; TRBD1 might be the D (5 bases). The V gene lost 3 bases and the J gene lost 5 bases, with 7 bases spanning the gap. The germline V gene has CDR1 SGHDN and CDR2 FVKESK. This CDR3 region has 13 residues. The CDR3 sequence is CASSHWTTGELFF. CDR3 coding DNA: TGTGCCAGCAGCCACTGGACAACCGGGGAGCTGTTTTTT.

The rearrangement links TRBV18 to TRBJ1-3, with D uncertain. V shed 3 bases and J shed 0 bases, with 9 bases lying between them. The CDR3 has 15 residues. CDR1 is KGHSH and CDR2 is LQKENI in the germline V gene. The CDR3 coding sequence is TGTGCCAGCTCACCGCTGGAGTTCTCTGGAAACACCATATATTTT. Protein product: CASSPLEFSGNTIYF.

V gene TRBV5-1 combines with J gene TRBJ2-1, with 11 bases fitting TRBD2. The CDR3 covers 16 residues. Losses at the gene ends were 2 bases for V and 5 bases for J; bases not matched to a gene: 6. The V gene's germline CDR1 is SGHRS and CDR2 YFSETQ. The CDR3 protein is CASSFTTTSGDNEQFF. The CDR3 region has the DNA TGCGCCAGCAGCTTTACCACGACTAGCGGGGACAATGAGCAGTTCTTC.

The chain has TRBV7-3 and TRBJ1-1; D gene ambiguous. The germline V and J ends were trimmed by 5 bases and 1 base, with 11 bases remaining between them. The CDR3 sequence is 14 residues long. Germline-derived CDR1 and CDR2 are SGHTA and FQGTGA. The CDR3 bases are TGTGCCAGCAGCGCGACATCTGGGAACACTGAAGCTTTCTTT. As protein: CASSATSGNTEAFF.